The TCR beta chain described here comes from a study of blood T cells in healthy people across ages. Overall study context: About one barcoded beta molecule was captured per two T cells (by template switching).

Together with a sample-barcoded 5' primer, a J-beta primer mix was included in a second PCR lasting about 7 to 11 cycles. MiXCR, run by TCRdb on the 5' RACE reads, gives a single entry per CDR3 protein. The data show hundreds of thousands of distinct CDR3 sequences, less than 35% seen once. The V gene lost 3 bases and the J gene lost 4 bases, with 13 bases spanning the gap. The CDR3 loop spans 15 amino acids. The V gene's germline CDR1 is KGHSH and CDR2 LQKENI. A minimum of 6 micrograms of total RNA was extracted per sample. The clonotype originates from a woman older than 75 in good health. The chain combines TRBV18 with TRBJ2-1; tentative D call: TRBD2 (6 bases). Sample: blood. The CDR3 DNA reads as TGTGCCAGCTCACCGGGGGGTTCGTTATACAATGAGCAGTTCTTC. This encodes CASSPGGSLYNEQFF.